One and the same sample provided the 32 T cell receptor beta chains below, sequenced in a study of cytomegalovirus exposure and HLA in healthy donors. Using immunoSEQ multiplex PCR, the repertoire was profiled, and TCRdb retains in-frame clones only, with some absent. The sample includes approximately 58,000 clones, over 85% of them seen just once. The sample consisted of PBMCs. These TCRs come from a young woman in good health and CMV-seropositive.

The chain is built from TRBV13 and TRBJ2-7, with TRBD1 matching over 7 bases. Germline values: CDR1 PRHDT, CDR2 FYEKMQ (reference sequence). After removal of 4 bases from V and 0 bases from J, the junction contained 12 bases not matched to a gene. This CDR3 is built from 17 residues. This CDR3 reads CASSSRMTGIASYEQYF. The CDR3 DNA follows: TGTGCCAGCAGCTCTAGAATGACAGGGATTGCCTCCTACGAGCAGTACTTC.

A single count supports this clone. The rearrangement joins TRBV25-1 to TRBJ1-1; possibly TRBD1 for D (6 bases). CDR1 and CDR2 from the germline V gene are MGHDK and SYGVNS. CDR3 length: 14 amino acids. The ends were cut back, 5 bases at V and 1 base at J, with 11 bases in the middle. In DNA, the CDR3 is TGTGCCAGCAGTAGCAGGGGCCGGAACACTGAAGCTTTCTTT. This sequence encodes CASSSRGRNTEAFF.

The sample holds one count of this clone. The chain has TRBV7-3 and TRBJ1-1; 9 positions match TRBD1. The ends lost 5 bases at V and 4 bases at J; junction bases unmatched: 8. The CDR3 covers 15 residues. From germline, CDR1 is SGHTA and CDR2 FQGTGA. The CDR3 is CASSPKGTGSTEAFF. The CDR3 region has the DNA TGTGCCAGCAGCCCAAAGGGGACAGGGAGCACTGAAGCTTTCTTT.

This chain joins TRBV5-1 and TRBJ2-7; 9 bases are a match to TRBD1. This CDR3 contains 14 residues. Germline V gene lookup returns CDR1 SGHRS and CDR2 YFSETQ. With 1 base clipped from V and 5 bases from J, the junction kept 4 bases outside the gene matches. The CDR3 sequence is CASSLRDRAHEQYF. CDR3 DNA: TGCGCCAGCAGCTTGCGGGACAGGGCCCACGAGCAGTACTTC.

This sequence joins TRBV30 and TRBJ1-2; D is undetermined. The CDR3 covers 12 residues. Between the trimmed V and J ends, which lost 4 bases and 4 bases, there was a span of 10 bases. The V gene's germline CDR1 is GTSNPN and CDR2 SVGIG (reference sequence). The CDR3 DNA reads as TGTGCCTGGACGAGAGAAATCTATGGCTACACCTTC. Its protein is CAWTREIYGYTF.

V usage is TRBV7-9 and J usage is TRBJ2-1, with 12 nucleotides matching TRBD2. Germline lookup yields CDR1 SEHNR and CDR2 FQNEAQ (reference sequence). The CDR3 consists of 16 residues. The junction had 7 bases not matched to a gene; V was cut back by 2 bases and J by 8 bases. As DNA, the CDR3 is TGTGCCAGCAGCTTACGGCTAGCGGGGGGGCCCCATGAGCAGTTCTTC. It yields the protein CASSLRLAGGPHEQFF. Combining the CDR3 with reference TRBV7-9 and TRBJ2-1 gives the whole variable domain DTGVSQNPRHKITKRGQNVTFRCDPISEHNRLYWYRQTLGQGPEFLTYFQNEAQLEKSRLLSDRFSAERPKGSFSTLEIQRTEQGDSAMYLCASSLRLAGGPHEQFFGPGTRLTVL.

Notes on this clone: A read error may account for a junction end that differs from germline. In nucleotides, the CDR3 is TGTGCTAGCAGCTCAGGCCCCTTCCCAGGTGCAGCGGGGGAATTCTACGAGCAGTACTTC. Protein: CASSSGPFPGAAGEFYEQYF. The chain links TRBV7-7 to TRBJ2-7; 8 nucleotides agree with TRBD2. Germline values: CDR1 SSHAT, CDR2 FNYEAQ (reference sequence). The CDR3 totals 20 residues. Full variable domain (missing parts from reference TRBV7-7 and TRBJ2-7): GAGVSQSPRYKVTKRGQDVTLRCDPISSHATLYWYQQALGQGPEFLTYFNYEAQPDKSGLPSDRFSAERPEGSISTLTIQRTEQRDSAMYRCASSSGPFPGAAGEFYEQYFGPGTRLTVT.

The rearrangement links TRBV7-3 to TRBJ2-3; 10 bases match TRBD2. CDR3 length: 15 amino acids. With 4 bases clipped from V and 5 bases from J, the junction kept 6 bases outside the gene matches. Per the germline V gene, CDR1 is SGHTA and CDR2 is FQGTGA. The CDR3 DNA follows: TGTGCCAGCAGCTCAACCTCTAGCGGGAGAGATACGCAGTATTTT. This translates into CASSSTSSGRDTQYF.

The chain recombines TRBV29-1 with TRBJ2-3, with a weak D call TRBD1 (5 bases). V lost 5 bases to trimming and J lost 4 bases, with 10 bases between them. CDR1 and CDR2 (germline): SQVTM, ANQGSEA. This CDR3 comprises 12 residues. Here the CDR3 DNA reads TGCAGCGTTCCTAGGGGCGCAGATACGCAGTATTTT. Protein: CSVPRGADTQYF.

The rearrangement joins TRBV10-3 to TRBJ2-1; TRBD1 might be the D (5 bases). This CDR3 region has 12 residues. V was clipped by 6 bases and J by 8 bases, with 11 bases between them. CDR1 ENHRY and CDR2 SYGVKD come from the germline V gene. The CDR3 nucleotides read TGTGCCATCAGAGGGGCCGACGATGAGCAGTTCTTC. Protein: CAIRGADDEQFF.

The chain uses TRBV2 and TRBJ2-7; D perhaps matches TRBD2 (5 bases). V was trimmed by 11 bases and J by 0 bases, leaving 14 bases between them. This CDR3 has 13 residues. Germline loops: CDR1 SNHLY, CDR2 FYNNEI. As DNA, the CDR3 is TGTGCCCGGCGAGATAGCGTCTCCTACGAGCAGTACTTC. Its protein is CARRDSVSYEQYF. Full variable domain (remainder filled in from reference TRBV2 and TRBJ2-7): EPEVTQTPSHQVTQMGQEVILRCVPISNHLYFYWYRQILGQKVEFLVSFYNNEISEKSEIFDDQFSVERPDGSNFTLKIRSTKLEDSAMYFCARRDSVSYEQYFGPGTRLTVT.

The chain has TRBV6-1 and TRBJ2-7, with TRBD2 identical over 12 bases. Germline CDR1 and CDR2: MNHNS and SASEGT. There are 16 residues in the CDR3. J gave up 0 bases and V 4 bases, and 4 bases lay outside the gene matches. This CDR3 reads CASSGRLAGVSYEQYF. As DNA, the CDR3 is TGTGCCAGCAGTGGTAGACTAGCGGGAGTCTCCTACGAGCAGTACTTC.

This clone was seen once. CDR3 amino acids: CASSGGAGMKETQYF. The CDR3 nucleotides read TGTGCCAGCAGTGGCGGGGCGGGAATGAAGGAGACCCAGTACTTC. The J gene is TRBJ2-5, the V gene TRBV9; maybe TRBD2 (6 bases). The germline V and J ends were trimmed by 5 bases and 5 bases, with 19 bases remaining between them. The V gene's germline CDR1 is SGDLS and CDR2 YYNGEE. The CDR3 loop spans 15 amino acids.

The chain couples TRBV28 to TRBJ2-7, with 10 positions matching TRBD2. The CDR3 has 14 amino acids. Per the germline V gene, CDR1 is MDHEN and CDR2 is SYDVKM. J was trimmed by 4 bases and V by 6 bases; bases with no gene match: 6. CDR3 DNA: TGTGCCAGCAGCCCCACTAGCGGGAAGTACGAGCAGTACTTC. Residues: CASSPTSGKYEQYF.

A single count supports this clone. V gene TRBV5-1 combines with J gene TRBJ1-2; no reliable D call. The V gene lost 3 bases and the J gene lost 11 bases, with 14 bases spanning the gap. CDR1 is SGHRS, CDR2 YFSETQ, per germline. There are 12 residues in the CDR3. CDR3 amino acids: CASSYNRDRYTF. DNA of the CDR3: TGCGCCAGCAGCTATAACAGAGACCGGTACACCTTC.

The chain is built from TRBV13 and TRBJ1-1; TRBD1 is a possible D gene (5 bases). Germline values: CDR1 PRHDT, CDR2 FYEKMQ (reference sequence). V was clipped by 8 bases and J by 1 base, with 11 bases between them. This CDR3 has 13 amino acids. CDR3 DNA sequence: TGTGCCAGCGATTCCGGGGGGAACACTGAAGCTTTCTTT. Its protein product is CASDSGGNTEAFF. Combining the CDR3 with reference TRBV13 and TRBJ1-1 gives the whole variable domain AAGVIQSPRHLIKEKRETATLKCYPIPRHDTVYWYQQGPGQDPQFLISFYEKMQSDKGSIPDRFSAQQFSDYHSELNMSSLELGDSALYFCASDSGGNTEAFFGQGTRLTVV.

Details on this clone: A read error may account for a junction end that differs from germline. The chain combines TRBV19 with TRBJ2-2; the match to TRBD1 covers 8 bases. Germline CDR1 and CDR2: LNHDA and SQIVND (reference sequence). The CDR3 length is 17 residues. The CDR3 is CASTIFPGQANTGELFF. Here the CDR3 DNA reads TGTGCCAGTACTATATTCCCGGGACAGGCGAACACCGGGGAGCTGTTTTTT.

This chain links TRBV6-6 with TRBJ2-5; D is ambiguous. The CDR3 length is 13 residues. Germline CDR1 and CDR2: MNHNY and SVGAGI (reference sequence). Deletions cut 7 bases from V and 4 bases from J, with 13 bases between. The CDR3 loop reads CASNLNPRETQYF. In DNA form, the CDR3 reads TGTGCCAGCAATCTAAACCCGCGAGAGACCCAGTACTTC.

This clone was seen only once. This chain links TRBV6-1 with TRBJ2-7, with 9 bases aligning to TRBD1. The junction had 12 bases not matched to a gene; V was cut back by 10 bases and J by 5 bases. The length of the CDR3 is 14 residues. Germline CDR1 is MNHNS and CDR2 is SASEGT. The CDR3 nucleotides are TGTGCCACCGACCGGGACAGGGCTTTGAACGAGCAGTACTTC. Protein sequence: CATDRDRALNEQYF.

The V call is TRBV4-3, the J call TRBJ2-3, with 7 bases identical to TRBD2. The germline V gene encodes CDR1 LGHNA and CDR2 YSLEER. The CDR3 consists of 15 residues. Losses at the gene ends were 3 bases for V and 0 bases for J; bases not matched to a gene: 3. CDR3 loop: CASSHGGGSTDTQYF. CDR3 nucleotides: TGCGCCAGCAGCCACGGCGGGGGTAGCACAGATACGCAGTATTTT.

The chain joins TRBV5-1 to TRBJ2-7; 11 bases are a match to TRBD2. V was pared by 1 base and J by 4 bases, with 10 bases of the junction left unmatched. In germline, CDR1 is SGHRS, CDR2 YFSETQ. The CDR3 extends over 17 amino acids. CDR3 sequence (DNA): TGCGCCAGCAGCTTGTCCCCTAGCGGGAGGACCGGATACGAGCAGTACTTC. Its protein is CASSLSPSGRTGYEQYF. Filled out from reference TRBV5-1 and TRBJ2-7, the complete variable domain reads KAGVTQTPRYLIKTRGQQVTLSCSPISGHRSVSWYQQTPGQGLQFLFEYFSETQRNKGNFPGRFSGRQFSNSRSEMNVSTLELGDSALYLCASSLSPSGRTGYEQYFGPGTRLTVT.

The rearrangement uses TRBV6-1 and TRBJ2-7; D not certain. The V gene lost 5 bases and the J gene lost 2 bases, with 4 bases spanning the gap. The CDR3 has 11 residues. Germline-derived CDR1 and CDR2 are MNHNS and SASEGT. The CDR3 region has the DNA TGTGCCAGCAGTTCTGCCTACGAGCAGTACTTC. Amino acids: CASSSAYEQYF.

The J gene is TRBJ1-2, the V gene TRBV7-9; possible D gene TRBD1, 5 bases. The V gene lost 3 bases and the J gene lost 8 bases, with 16 bases spanning the gap. The V gene's germline CDR1 is SEHNR and CDR2 FQNEAQ (reference sequence). The CDR3 is 14 residues long. The CDR3 region is CASSFGDAGRGYTF. In DNA form, the CDR3 reads TGTGCCAGCAGCTTCGGGGATGCGGGGCGGGGCTACACCTTC.

This clone has just a few counts. For the CDR3, the DNA is TGTGCCATCAGTGAGTCGGGAGGGGCCGTGACCTACAATGAGCAGTTCTTC. It encodes CAISESGGAVTYNEQFF. The chain uses TRBV10-3 and TRBJ2-1, with 7 bases identical to TRBD2. The germline CDR1 and CDR2 sequences are ENHRY and SYGVKD. There are 17 residues in the CDR3. The trim removed 0 bases at V and 2 bases at J, leaving 7 bases unmatched.

The chain is built from TRBV27 and TRBJ2-4, with a weak D call TRBD2 (6 bases). V was pared by 0 bases and J by 7 bases, with 10 bases between. Germline V gives CDR1 MNHEY, CDR2 SMNVEV (reference sequence). CDR3 length equals 14 residues. CDR3 nucleotide sequence: TGTGCCAGCAGTTTATCCCCTGGGGGGAACATTCAGTACTTC. Translating gives CASSLSPGGNIQYF.

The chain recombines TRBV10-3 with TRBJ1-3; tentative D call: TRBD1 (6 bases). Germline CDR1 is ENHRY and CDR2 is SYGVKD. Trimming removed 10 bases at V and 4 bases at J, with 11 bases between. This CDR3 is 12 amino acids long. The CDR3 is CATSDRGNTIYF. The CDR3 region has the DNA TGTGCCACTTCTGACAGGGGAAACACCATATATTTT.

The V gene is TRBV28, the J gene TRBJ2-1; 11 bases are shared with TRBD2. CDR3 length: 20 amino acids. In germline, CDR1 is MDHEN, CDR2 SYDVKM. V trimming: 6 bases; J trimming: 0 bases; junction bases outside the gene matches: 16. The CDR3 coding sequence is TGTGCCAGCAGCTCACAGGGCTCTAGCGGGAGGCCGAGCTCCTACAATGAGCAGTTCTTC. Translating it yields CASSSQGSSGRPSSYNEQFF.

This sequence joins TRBV11-2 and TRBJ2-2, with D possibly matching TRBD1 (5 bases). Germline values: CDR1 SGHAT, CDR2 FQNNGV. The CDR3 is 17 residues long. V shed 5 bases and J shed 1 base, with 17 bases lying between them. The CDR3 is CASSPRRDHLNTGELFF. The CDR3 nucleotides are TGTGCCAGCAGCCCCCGCAGGGATCACCTGAACACCGGGGAGCTGTTTTTT.

The CDR3 DNA is TGTGCCAGCAGCTTAACGGCGGTTGGCAATGAGCAGTTCTTC. The encoded protein is CASSLTAVGNEQFF. The J gene is TRBJ2-1, the V gene TRBV7-3; no reliable D call. There are 14 residues in the CDR3. Trimming shortened V by 0 bases and J by 6 bases, and 9 bases separated the two germline ends. Germline lookup yields CDR1 SGHTA and CDR2 FQGTGA.

This chain joins TRBV28 and TRBJ1-3; 9 bases fit TRBD1. CDR3 length: 15 residues. Germline loops: CDR1 MDHEN, CDR2 SYDVKM. Trimming cost V 7 bases and J 6 bases; bases outside gene matches: 10. The CDR3 sequence is CASKNRGLRLNTIYF. The DNA for the CDR3 is TGTGCCAGCAAGAACAGGGGGCTAAGGCTAAACACCATATATTTT.

The genes are TRBV6-1 and TRBJ1-2; the D is unclear. The CDR3 sequence is 14 residues long. The V and J ends lost 3 bases and 2 bases respectively, with 10 bases between them. CDR1 is MNHNS and CDR2 is SASEGT in the germline V gene. This CDR3 reads CASSDAFGNYGYTF. The CDR3 region has the DNA TGTGCCAGCAGTGACGCTTTCGGGAACTATGGCTACACCTTC.

The chain joins TRBV5-8 to TRBJ2-3; 9 bases match TRBD1. After removal of 4 bases from V and 4 bases from J, the junction contained 7 bases not matched to a gene. CDR1 and CDR2 from the germline V gene are SGHTS and YDEGEE. This CDR3 region has 15 residues. The CDR3 coding sequence is TGTGCCAGCAGCCCGCGGGACAGGGTCTCAGATACGCAGTATTTT. Its protein is CASSPRDRVSDTQYF.